This passage covers 17 T cell receptor beta chains from one sample sequenced in a study of Graves' ophthalmopathy and Graves' hyperthyroidism. Transcripts of RNA were the source for amplifying TCR beta CDR3 regions. An opening RT-PCR round employed HTBI primers and preceded a second-round multiplex PCR. TCRdb reprocessed the multiplex PCR reads with MiXCR, giving one entry per CDR3 protein. This sample has 680,000 or so distinct CDR3 sequences; about 20% occur once, and the top ten carry more than 5.5%. The sample taken for sequencing was peripheral blood. These receptors came from a woman aged 18-30 years with stable Graves' hyperthyroidism. Some clones in this sample may be carry-over from other donors' samples.

This clonotype occurred a few times. A read error is possible here, since a much larger clone lies one base away. The V gene is TRBV12-5, the J gene TRBJ1-5, with 7 bases aligning to TRBD1. The V and J ends lost 5 bases and 0 bases, in that order; junction bases with no gene match: 7. The CDR3 is 16 residues long. Germline CDR1 reads LGHNT; CDR2 reads FRNRAP. Here the CDR3 DNA reads TGTGCTAGTGGTCTCTGGCAGGGGGTTAGCAATCAGCCCCAGCATTTT. It yields the protein CASGLWQGVSNQPQHF.

This clonotype was observed a handful of times. V is TRBV6-1 and J is TRBJ2-7; 9 bases map to TRBD2. Per the germline V gene, CDR1 is MNHNS and CDR2 is SASEGT. The CDR3 extends over 16 amino acids. V shed 2 bases and J 5 bases; nucleotides not matched to a gene: 10. DNA of the CDR3: TGTGCCAGCAGTGAAACCGGGGCTAGCGGGGCCGACGAGCAGTACTTC. Translated: CASSETGASGADEQYF.

On this clonotype itself: Its ends do not fully match the called genes, so a read error is possible. CDR3 bases: TGTGCCATCCAGAACTATGGGTACACCTTC. Translating gives CAIQNYGYTF. The chain uses TRBV7-2 and TRBJ1-2, with D hard to call. Looked up from germline, CDR1 is SGHTA and CDR2 is FQGNSA. The CDR3 consists of 10 residues.

The V gene is TRBV5-1, the J gene TRBJ2-5; tentatively, D is TRBD1 or TRBD2 (6 bases each). From germline, CDR1 is SGHRS and CDR2 YFSETQ. The V gene lost 4 bases and the J gene lost 1 base, with 11 bases spanning the gap. This CDR3 is 14 amino acids long. Here the CDR3 reads CASSQGGIQETQYF. In DNA form, the CDR3 reads TGCGCCAGCAGCCAAGGGGGGATCCAAGAGACCCAGTACTTC.

This clonotype showed up many times. The CDR3 spells CASSLWTPTGRLFKTPYEQYF. Written as DNA, the CDR3 is TGTGCCAGCAGTTTATGGACCCCGACAGGGAGACTTTTTAAAACTCCCTACGAGCAGTACTTC. This chain links TRBV27 with TRBJ2-7, with 7 positions matching TRBD1. This CDR3 is 21 amino acids long. Germline-derived CDR1 and CDR2 are MNHEY and SMNVEV (reference sequence). V lost 1 base and J lost 2; bases outside the gene matches: 23.

The chain joins TRBV12-3 or TRBV12-4 to TRBJ2-2; weak D call: TRBD2 (7 bases). With 8 bases removed from V and 2 bases from J, the gap between germline ends came to 21 bases. This CDR3 is 17 amino acids long. For the CDR3, the DNA is TGTGCCAGCTGCCAAATGGGGGGGACATCTAACACCGGGGAGCTGTTTTTT. Translation gives CASCQMGGTSNTGELFF.

The chain uses TRBV24-1 and TRBJ1-2; the D is unclear. In germline, CDR1 is KGHDR, CDR2 SFDVKD. With 3 bases removed from V and 8 bases from J, the gap between germline ends came to 12 bases. There are 13 residues in the CDR3. The CDR3 protein is CATSDHSFYGYTF. In DNA, the CDR3 is TGTGCCACCAGTGATCATAGCTTCTACGGCTACACCTTC.

This clonotype was counted many times. The chain recombines TRBV19 with TRBJ1-1; D is possibly TRBD1 (5 bases). The germline gives CDR1 LNHDA, CDR2 SQIVND (reference sequence). This CDR3 contains 16 residues. V was shortened by 1 base and J by 0 bases, with 12 bases between the two germline ends. The CDR3 bases are TGTGCCAGTAGTATAGGGACAACAGGACTGAACACTGAAGCTTTCTTT. It is translated as CASSIGTTGLNTEAFF.

The chain joins TRBV15 to TRBJ2-7; the match to TRBD1 covers 8 bases. The V gene's germline CDR1 is LNHNV and CDR2 YYDKDF (reference sequence). There are 14 residues in the CDR3. With 2 bases clipped from V and 2 bases from J, the junction kept 2 bases outside the gene matches. CDR3 residues: CATSRPDRAYEQYF. In DNA, the CDR3 is TGTGCCACCAGCAGACCGGACAGGGCCTACGAGCAGTACTTC.

Many counts were recorded for this clonotype. The chain recombines TRBV28 with TRBJ2-6; no firm D call. Trimming shortened V by 5 bases and J by 4 bases, and 18 bases separated the two germline ends. Germline values: CDR1 MDHEN, CDR2 SYDVKM. The CDR3 has 17 residues. This CDR3 reads CASSPATQKTGANVLTF. CDR3 sequence (DNA): TGTGCCAGCAGTCCAGCCACACAAAAAACGGGGGCCAACGTCCTGACTTTC. Full variable domain (rest looked up from reference TRBV28 and TRBJ2-6): DVKVTQSSRYLVKRTGEKVFLECVQDMDHENMFWYRQDPGLGLRLIYFSYDVKMKEKGDIPEGYSVSREKKERFSLILESASTNQTSMYLCASSPATQKTGANVLTFGAGSRLTVL.

The chain carries TRBV7-6 and TRBJ1-3; no firm D call. V was trimmed by 1 base and J by 0 bases, leaving 10 bases between them. Germline CDR1 reads SGHVS; CDR2 reads FNYEAQ. The CDR3 is made up of 16 amino acids. The DNA for the CDR3 is TGTGCCAGCAGCTTAGGTGGGAAGGTCTCTGGAAACACCATATATTTT. Amino acid sequence: CASSLGGKVSGNTIYF.

This clonotype was recorded many times. The chain joins TRBV2 to TRBJ1-2; TRBD1 agrees at 10 bases. This CDR3 comprises 12 residues. Germline CDR1 and CDR2: SNHLY and FYNNEI. V lost 10 bases to trimming and J lost 7 bases; unmatched junction nucleotides: 6. The CDR3 region has the DNA TGTGCCACCCCCGGGACAGGGGTTGGCTACACCTTC. This gives the protein CATPGTGVGYTF.

Details on this clonotype: A much larger clone lies one base from this, so it may be a read error. The CDR3 ends on some other residue instead of the conserved phenylalanine or tryptophan, so this is likely a read error. In DNA, the CDR3 is TGTGCCAGCAGCCCGCGGATCCTCTCTGGAAACACCATATATTTG. It is translated as CASSPRILSGNTIYL. The chain has TRBV28 and TRBJ1-3, with D unresolved. CDR1 and CDR2 (germline): MDHEN, SYDVKM. The CDR3 runs to 15 residues. The V and J ends lost 6 bases and 0 bases respectively, with 12 bases between them.

V is TRBV28 and J is TRBJ2-2, with TRBD2 as a possible D gene (6 bases). Germline V gene data show CDR1 as MDHEN and CDR2 as SYDVKM. The CDR3 is made up of 15 amino acids. With 4 bases removed from V and 1 base from J, the gap between germline ends came to 10 bases. CDR3 nucleotides: TGTGCCAGCAGTTCGGAGGGTTTGAACACCGGGGAGCTGTTTTTT. It encodes CASSSEGLNTGELFF.

This clonotype was counted ten times or more. The V gene is TRBV10-3, the J gene TRBJ2-5, with 7 nucleotides matching TRBD2. The CDR3 is made up of 16 amino acids. Trimming took 0 bases from V and 3 from J; bases not matched to a gene: 7. Germline V gene data show CDR1 as ENHRY and CDR2 as SYGVKD. This CDR3 is CAISESGAGREETQYF. The CDR3 DNA reads TGTGCCATCAGTGAGTCGGGAGCGGGGAGGGAAGAGACCCAGTACTTC.

This clonotype was seen a few times. The rearrangement uses TRBV5-1 and TRBJ1-2; possible D gene TRBD1, 6 bases. V dropped 2 bases and J dropped 3 bases, with 11 bases sitting between them. This CDR3 is built from 14 residues. From germline, CDR1 is SGHRS and CDR2 YFSETQ. CDR3 protein: CASSLAGADYGYTF. The CDR3 nucleotides are TGCGCCAGCAGCTTAGCAGGGGCGGACTATGGCTACACCTTC.

A note on this clonotype: One base away lies a much larger clone, so this may be a sequencing read error. The rearrangement links TRBV30 to TRBJ2-7, with TRBD1 identical over 12 bases. The germline gives CDR1 GTSNPN, CDR2 SVGIG (reference sequence). The CDR3 runs to 13 residues. The CDR3 DNA follows: TGTGCCTGGAGTGGGGACAGGGGGCTCAAGCAGTGCTTC. This codes for CAWSGDRGLKQCF. Based on the CDR3 plus reference TRBV30 and TRBJ2-7, the full variable domain is SQTIHQWPATLVQPVGSPLSLECTVEGTSNPNLYWYRQAAGRGLQLLFYSVGIGQISSEVPQNLSASRPQDRQFILSSKKLLLSDSGFYLCAWSGDRGLKQCFGPGTRLTVT.